The 27 T cell receptor beta chains below come from one sample, sequenced in a study of T cell responses to AZD1222 COVID-19 vaccine. The data were produced by immunoSEQ multiplex PCR, yet TCRdb's version contains in-frame clones alone and is incomplete. The data show about 130,000 clones, 92% seen once. The sequencing here drew on peripheral blood, taken 28 days after the second AZD1222 dose. The receptors here all came from an adult who received the AZD1222 COVID-19 vaccine.

The V and J genes are TRBV19 and TRBJ1-3; 10 nucleotides match TRBD1. With 6 bases clipped from V and 3 bases from J, the junction kept 2 bases outside the gene matches. Germline CDR1 is LNHDA and CDR2 is SQIVND (reference sequence). This CDR3 is 14 amino acids long. The CDR3 coding sequence is TGTGCCAGTAGGACAGGGGGCGTTGGAAACACCATATATTTT. Translation gives CASRTGGVGNTIYF.

The chain uses TRBV6-6 and TRBJ2-3, with D possibly TRBD1 on 5 matching bases. CDR1 and CDR2 from the germline V gene are MNHNY and SVGAGI (reference sequence). V was pared by 5 bases and J by 2 bases, with 23 bases between. The CDR3 spans 18 residues. CDR3 amino acids: CASSQLLGVAPITDTQYF. The CDR3 DNA sequence: TGTGCCAGCAGTCAACTCTTAGGGGTAGCCCCAATCACAGATACGCAGTATTTT.

This clone was detected only a few times. V and J are TRBV15 and TRBJ2-5; D perhaps matches TRBD2 (5 bases). The ends were cut back, 1 base at V and 5 bases at J, with 11 bases in the middle. CDR1 is LNHNV, CDR2 YYDKDF, per germline (reference sequence). This CDR3 contains 14 residues. CDR3 nucleotides: TGTGCCACCAGCAGAGGTGGGGAGACGGAGACCCAGTACTTC. Translation: CATSRGGETETQYF.

J is TRBJ1-3 and V is TRBV28, with 9 bases aligning to TRBD1. Trimming took 0 bases from V and 3 from J; bases not matched to a gene: 6. The CDR3 length is 17 residues. Germline V gives CDR1 MDHEN, CDR2 SYDVKM. The CDR3 DNA sequence: TGTGCCAGCAGTTTATGGGCAACAGGGGGCCTTGGAAACACCATATATTTT. As protein: CASSLWATGGLGNTIYF.

The rearrangement links TRBV28 to TRBJ1-5; D uncertain. CDR1 and CDR2 (germline): MDHEN, SYDVKM. Trimming cost V 3 bases and J 5 bases, with 8 bases left between them. CDR3 length: 13 residues. In nucleotides, the CDR3 is TGTGCCAGCAGTTTGAATGGCCATCAGCCCCAGCATTTT. It translates to CASSLNGHQPQHF. The complete variable domain, with remaining parts taken from reference TRBV28 and TRBJ1-5, reads DVKVTQSSRYLVKRTGEKVFLECVQDMDHENMFWYRQDPGLGLRLIYFSYDVKMKEKGDIPEGYSVSREKKERFSLILESASTNQTSMYLCASSLNGHQPQHFGDGTRLSIL.

The rearrangement uses TRBV9 and TRBJ1-3, with D hard to call. V gave up 4 bases and J gave up 0 bases, with 14 bases separating them. Germline V gives CDR1 SGDLS, CDR2 YYNGEE. CDR3 size: 16 residues. CDR3 region: CASSPRQASSGNTIYF. The CDR3 DNA is TGTGCCAGCAGCCCTCGGCAGGCGAGCTCTGGAAACACCATATATTTT.

The chain employs TRBV24-1 and TRBJ2-2; 10 bases are shared with TRBD1. The CDR3 consists of 16 residues. Per germline, CDR1 KGHDR and CDR2 SFDVKD. V lost 3 bases to trimming and J lost 5 bases; unmatched junction nucleotides: 5. CDR3 DNA: TGTGCCACCAGTGATACCCGGGACAGGGGTACCGGGGAGCTGTTTTTT. Its protein product is CATSDTRDRGTGELFF.

The chain is built from TRBV6-1 and TRBJ2-5, with TRBD1 identical over 8 bases. The CDR3 contains 15 residues. Germline CDR1 and CDR2: MNHNS and SASEGT. V lost 0 bases, J lost 4 bases, and 4 bases stayed unmatched. The CDR3 protein is CASSEAGTGRETQYF. The CDR3 coding sequence is TGTGCCAGCAGTGAAGCCGGGACAGGTCGAGAGACCCAGTACTTC.

The V call is TRBV19, the J call TRBJ2-7; 9 bases are a match to TRBD1. V was pared by 6 bases and J by 6 bases, with 6 bases of the junction left unmatched. The CDR3 consists of 13 residues. Germline CDR1 is LNHDA and CDR2 is SQIVND (reference sequence). For the CDR3, the DNA is TGTGCCAGTAGGGGGACAGGGTCACGCGAGCAGTACTTC. Its protein product is CASRGTGSREQYF. The whole variable domain, filled in from reference TRBV19 and TRBJ2-7, reads DGGITQSPKYLFRKEGQNVTLSCEQNLNHDAMYWYRQDPGQGLRLIYYSQIVNDFQKGDIAEGYSVSREKKESFPLTVTSAQKNPTAFYLCASRGTGSREQYFGPGTRLTVT.

This chain connects TRBV19 to TRBJ2-1, with D possibly being TRBD2 (5 bases). The V gene lost 5 bases and the J gene lost 0 bases, with 17 bases spanning the gap. The germline V gene has CDR1 LNHDA and CDR2 SQIVND (reference sequence). The CDR3 is 17 amino acids. The CDR3 is CASSPHPSGSSYNEQFF. The CDR3 DNA sequence: TGTGCCAGTAGTCCCCACCCGAGCGGAAGCTCCTACAATGAGCAGTTCTTC.

The rearrangement joins TRBV18 to TRBJ1-2; possible D gene TRBD1, 5 bases. Germline-derived CDR1 and CDR2 are KGHSH and LQKENI. Trimming pared 6 bases from V and 4 bases from J, leaving 15 bases between. This CDR3 is 14 amino acids long. The CDR3 protein is CASSPRDGIYGYTF. The CDR3 DNA reads as TGTGCCAGCTCCCCAAGGGACGGTATCTATGGCTACACCTTC.

The CDR3 DNA follows: TGTGCCAGCACTACAGGGGGCGAAGGCTATGGCTACACCTTC. Translation: CASTTGGEGYGYTF. The chain couples TRBV9 to TRBJ1-2; 9 bases align to TRBD1. Losses at the gene ends were 6 bases for V and 4 bases for J; bases not matched to a gene: 7. The length of the CDR3 is 14 residues. Looked up from germline, CDR1 is SGDLS and CDR2 is YYNGEE.

The rearrangement links TRBV20-1 to TRBJ1-5; TRBD1 matches at 10 bases. Germline V CDR1 and CDR2: DFQATT, SNEGSKA (reference sequence). The CDR3 extends over 16 amino acids. V lost 3 bases to trimming and J lost 6 bases; unmatched junction nucleotides: 11. CDR3 sequence reads: CSASPPGTGAIQPQHF. For the CDR3, the DNA is TGCAGTGCTAGTCCTCCCGGGACAGGGGCTATTCAGCCCCAGCATTTT.

This chain links TRBV3-1 (or the pseudogene TRBV3-2) with TRBJ1-6; D not resolved. This CDR3 has 13 amino acids. CDR1 and CDR2 (germline): LGHDT, YNNKEL (reference sequence). Trimming left V 1 base short and J 8 bases short, with 6 bases between. The CDR3 reads CASSQGYDSPLHF. The DNA of the CDR3 is TGTGCCAGCAGCCAAGGATATGATTCACCCCTCCACTTT.

The CDR3 nucleotides read TGTGCCAGCAGTCCACCTAAATACAATGAGCAGTTCTTC. Amino acid sequence: CASSPPKYNEQFF. This chain joins TRBV12-3 or TRBV12-4 and TRBJ2-1; unclear D gene. There are 13 residues in the CDR3. Deletions cut 5 bases from V and 4 bases from J, with 9 bases between.

This clone was seen just once. The chain joins TRBV19 to TRBJ2-6, with 11 bases aligning to TRBD1. Germline CDR1 LNHDA, CDR2 SQIVND (reference sequence). Germline trimming cut 4 bases from V and 0 bases from J; bases unmatched to any gene: 8. The CDR3 consists of 19 residues. The CDR3: CASSTPDRGPSSGANVLTF. The DNA for the CDR3 is TGTGCCAGTAGTACCCCGGACAGGGGGCCTAGCTCTGGGGCCAACGTCCTGACTTTC.

The rearrangement links TRBV15 to TRBJ2-5, with D maybe TRBD1 (5 bases). V lost 1 base and J lost 4, with 16 bases in between. The length of the CDR3 is 16 residues. CDR1 is LNHNV, CDR2 YYDKDF, per germline (reference sequence). CDR3 nucleotide sequence: TGTGCCACCAGCAGAGGAAAAGGGGTAGGGGCAGAGACCCAGTACTTC. It translates to CATSRGKGVGAETQYF.

This clone was found a few times. The chain recombines TRBV7-2 with TRBJ2-3, with no clear D. The CDR3 loop spans 13 amino acids. The ends were cut back, 1 base at V and 4 bases at J, with 6 bases in the middle. Germline V CDR1 and CDR2: SGHTA, FQGNSA. CDR3 sequence reads: CASSLERSDTQYF. CDR3 in DNA: TGTGCCAGCAGCTTAGAGAGATCAGATACGCAGTATTTT.

This rearrangement joins TRBV27 to TRBJ2-3, with D unresolved. Trimming removed 3 bases from V and 1 base from J, with 11 bases in between. CDR1 and CDR2 (germline): MNHEY, SMNVEV (reference sequence). This CDR3 is built from 15 residues. CDR3 sequence: CASSFLPQGTDTQYF. CDR3 nucleotide sequence: TGTGCCAGCAGTTTCTTGCCCCAAGGCACAGATACGCAGTATTTT.

This chain joins TRBV7-7 and TRBJ2-2, with D maybe TRBD2 (6 bases). The length of the CDR3 is 16 residues. V was clipped by 4 bases and J by 4 bases, with 16 bases between them. CDR1 and CDR2 (germline): SSHAT, FNYEAQ (reference sequence). The CDR3 protein is CASSSGGNPGTGELFF. The CDR3 coding sequence is TGTGCCAGCAGCTCGGGCGGGAATCCGGGCACCGGGGAGCTGTTTTTT.

The rearrangement joins TRBV27 to TRBJ2-1, with 11 positions matching TRBD1. V trimming: 4 bases; J trimming: 7 bases; junction bases outside the gene matches: 12. This CDR3 is 17 amino acids long. CDR1 is MNHEY, CDR2 SMNVEV, per germline (reference sequence). The CDR3 is CASSSYTGTGGQNEQFF. The CDR3 coding sequence is TGTGCCAGCAGTTCGTATACCGGGACAGGGGGTCAGAATGAGCAGTTCTTC.

In DNA, the CDR3 is TGTGCCTGGAGCCCTCGTCCTAACTATGGCTACACCTTC. The encoded protein is CAWSPRPNYGYTF. The chain recombines TRBV30 with TRBJ1-2; D uncertain. Germline assignment: CDR1 GTSNPN and CDR2 SVGIG (reference sequence). Trimming cost V 3 bases and J 0 bases, with 8 bases left between them. The CDR3 extends over 13 amino acids. Variable domain in full (rest from reference TRBV30 and TRBJ1-2): SQTIHQWPATLVQPVGSPLSLECTVEGTSNPNLYWYRQAAGRGLQLLFYSVGIGQISSEVPQNLSASRPQDRQFILSSKKLLLSDSGFYLCAWSPRPNYGYTFGSGTRLTVV.

This sequence joins TRBV6-1 and TRBJ1-5; D might be TRBD1 (5 bases). The V and J ends lost 3 bases and 2 bases respectively, with 11 bases between them. Per the germline V gene, CDR1 is MNHNS and CDR2 is SASEGT. The CDR3 totals 15 residues. Written as DNA, the CDR3 is TGTGCCAGCAGTGAGGGGGTCTCGGGCAATCAGCCCCAGCATTTT. Protein sequence: CASSEGVSGNQPQHF.

The rearrangement uses TRBV6-5 and TRBJ1-3; D is uncertain. The V gene lost 6 bases and the J gene lost 0 bases, with 12 bases spanning the gap. The germline V gene has CDR1 MNHEY and CDR2 SVGAGI. This CDR3 region has 15 residues. The chain's CDR3 is CASREDRVSGNTIYF. For the CDR3, the DNA is TGTGCCAGCAGGGAGGACCGAGTCTCTGGAAACACCATATATTTT.

The table lists this clone with a count of one. The gene calls are TRBV9 and TRBJ1-2, with D perhaps TRBD1 (6 bases). This CDR3 region has 11 residues. The germline CDR1 and CDR2 sequences are SGDLS and YYNGEE. Trimming stripped 4 bases from V and 13 bases from J, with 14 bases between. The chain's CDR3 is CASSSRGELTF. CDR3 nucleotide sequence: TGTGCCAGCAGCTCAAGGGGGGAACTCACCTTC.

The J gene is TRBJ2-3, the V gene TRBV7-8; 11 bases line up with TRBD2. The CDR3 is 16 residues long. CDR1 is SGHVS, CDR2 FQNEAQ, per germline. The ends lost 1 base at V and 2 bases at J; junction bases unmatched: 2. The chain's CDR3 is CASSLVAGGSTDTQYF. The DNA for the CDR3 is TGTGCCAGCAGCTTAGTAGCGGGAGGGTCCACAGATACGCAGTATTTT.

The chain links TRBV6-2 or TRBV6-3 to TRBJ2-1; D perhaps matches TRBD2 (6 bases). The CDR3 is 13 amino acids. In germline, CDR1 is MNHEY, CDR2 SVGEGT. Trimming cost V 5 bases and J 5 bases, with 10 bases left between them. CDR3 loop: CASSTTRDNEQFF. CDR3 sequence (DNA): TGTGCCAGCAGTACGACTAGAGACAATGAGCAGTTCTTC.